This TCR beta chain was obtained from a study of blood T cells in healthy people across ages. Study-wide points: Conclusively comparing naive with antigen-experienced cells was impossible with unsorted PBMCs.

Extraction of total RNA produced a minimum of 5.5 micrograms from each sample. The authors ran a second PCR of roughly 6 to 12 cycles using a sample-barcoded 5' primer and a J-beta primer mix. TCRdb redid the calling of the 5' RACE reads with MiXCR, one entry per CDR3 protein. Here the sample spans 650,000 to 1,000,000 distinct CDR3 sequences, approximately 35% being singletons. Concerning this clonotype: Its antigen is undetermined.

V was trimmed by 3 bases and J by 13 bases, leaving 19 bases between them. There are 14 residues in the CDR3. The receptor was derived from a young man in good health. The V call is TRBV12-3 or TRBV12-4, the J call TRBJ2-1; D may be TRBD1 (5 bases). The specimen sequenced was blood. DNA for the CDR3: TGTGCCAGCAGTTTGGGGCAGGTAATAGAGACCCAGTTCTTC. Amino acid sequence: CASSLGQVIETQFF.